This TCR beta chain derives from a study of blood T cell repertoires in COVID-19. About the study: Samples came from the United States, Italy and Spain, spanning acute and convalescent COVID-19. PBMCs, B-cell-depleted T cells, or T cells provided the cDNA or gDNA that made up the material.

CDR1 and CDR2 (germline): SGHRS, YFSETQ. The ends were cut back, 2 bases at V and 4 bases at J, with 16 bases in the middle. The CDR3 is 15 residues long. In the authors' methods: Reference gene primer amplification in the assay estimated nucleated cell counts. Data came from immunoSEQ multiplex PCR; TCRdb stores just in-frame clones and leaves some out. V and J calls and clone size come straight from that table; D and trimming were deduced from the DNA. The top ten clones hold 2.5% to 3.5% of a sample with 65,000 to 95,000 clones, more than 70% of them seen once. Sequenced input: peripheral blood. The sequence was collected from a man aged 65 to 79 with active or convalescent COVID-19. J is TRBJ2-7 and V is TRBV5-1; possible D gene TRBD1, 6 bases. CDR3 DNA sequence: TGCGCCAGCAGCTTACTTCCGGGACATTCTTACGAGCAGTACTTC. This encodes CASSLLPGHSYEQYF.